These 24 T cell receptor beta chains came from one sample sequenced in a study of Ad26.COV2.S vaccination and SARS-CoV-2 variants. The method was immunoSEQ multiplex PCR; TCRdb's version includes in-frame clones alone and lacks a portion of them. The data contain approximately 480,000 clones, around 90% of them singletons. Treatment reported: 15 to 20 received Ad26.COV2.S at low or high dose, single or two shots; a few received placebo; per-sample allocation not given. At day 63 after the first vaccine or placebo injection, samples were drawn. The sample in question was peripheral blood, obtained in a trial of Ad26.COV2.S vaccine versus placebo. These receptor sequences come from a person aged 18-65 years who received the Ad26.COV2.S COVID-19 vaccine or a placebo.

The chain recombines TRBV7-7 with TRBJ2-3, with unresolved D. Germline V gives CDR1 SSHAT, CDR2 FNYEAQ (reference sequence). V shed 5 bases and J shed 2 bases, with 8 bases lying between them. The CDR3 consists of 13 residues. CDR3 amino acids: CASSDGTTDTQYF. The CDR3 coding sequence is TGTGCCAGCAGCGACGGAACCACAGATACGCAGTATTTT.

This sequence joins TRBV6-6 and TRBJ2-6; D is possibly TRBD1 (6 bases). Trimming removed 10 bases at V and 2 bases at J, with 15 bases between. Germline V gene lookup returns CDR1 MNHNY and CDR2 SVGAGI (reference sequence). This CDR3 is 15 amino acids long. CDR3 in amino acids: CATTNSGAGANVLTF. As DNA, the CDR3 is TGTGCCACCACCAATTCAGGGGCTGGGGCCAACGTCCTGACTTTC.

The chain employs TRBV5-1 and TRBJ1-1; unclear D gene. Germline CDR1 is SGHRS and CDR2 is YFSETQ. Trimming removed 2 bases from V and 5 bases from J, with 10 bases in between. The CDR3 length is 13 residues. The CDR3 DNA sequence: TGCGCCAGCAGCTTCGAAGTAAGGACTGAAGCTTTCTTT. It encodes CASSFEVRTEAFF.

The rearrangement joins TRBV7-3 to TRBJ2-5; 10 nucleotides align to TRBD2. Trimming took 1 base from V and 0 from J; bases not matched to a gene: 5. Germline-derived CDR1 and CDR2 are SGHTA and FQGTGA. The CDR3 covers 17 residues. DNA of the CDR3: TGTGCCAGCAGCTTAAGGGGTAGCGGGAGGTACCAAGAGACCCAGTACTTC. This codes for CASSLRGSGRYQETQYF.

J is TRBJ2-7 and V is TRBV11-3; 8 bases agree with TRBD1. Germline lookup yields CDR1 SGHNT and CDR2 YENEEA. The CDR3 runs to 13 residues. The V gene end was trimmed by 1 base and the J gene end by 7 bases; junction bases not matched to a gene: 3. CDR3 sequence: CASSLGTGGEQYF. CDR3 coding DNA: TGTGCCAGCAGCTTAGGTACAGGGGGGGAGCAGTACTTC.

This chain uses TRBV21-1 with TRBJ2-2; TRBD1 was called by the table and not checked on the DNA. TRBV21-1 is a pseudogene segment. This CDR3 comprises 14 residues. The CDR3, as DNA: TGTGCCAGCAGCCAAGAGGGGGTGACCGGGGAGCTGTTTTTT. It codes for CASSQEGVTGELFF.

The rearrangement joins TRBV6-2 or TRBV6-3 to TRBJ2-7; D is perhaps TRBD1 (6 bases). The V and J ends lost 2 bases and 3 bases respectively, with 17 bases between them. Germline V CDR1 and CDR2: MNHEY, SVGEGT. The CDR3 spans 16 residues. The CDR3 is CASSYIITAGDYEQYF. The DNA of the CDR3 is TGTGCCAGCAGTTACATCATCACGGCAGGGGACTACGAGCAGTACTTC.

This clone was counted between two and nine times. The gene calls are TRBV15 and TRBJ1-3; the D gene is possibly TRBD1 (5 bases). This CDR3 is 15 amino acids long. Deletions cut 2 bases from V and 5 bases from J, with 13 bases between. In germline, CDR1 is LNHNV, CDR2 YYDKDF (reference sequence). CDR3 sequence reads: CATSRPDRERNTIYF. The DNA for the CDR3 is TGTGCCACCAGCAGACCCGACAGAGAACGAAACACCATATATTTT.

This clone was counted a single time. The chain couples TRBV7-2 to TRBJ2-3, with TRBD2 as a possible D gene (6 bases). The CDR3 extends over 16 amino acids. Trimming stripped 7 bases from V and 0 bases from J, with 17 bases between. Per the germline V gene, CDR1 is SGHTA and CDR2 is FQGNSA. The CDR3 DNA reads as TGTGCCAGCAACGTGGTCGGCGGGATCAGCACAGATACGCAGTATTTT. Residues: CASNVVGGISTDTQYF.

This clone was picked up one time. The DNA of the CDR3 is TGTGCCAGCAGTGAAACCCCGACAGGGGGAAACTATGGCTACACCTTC. Translation gives CASSETPTGGNYGYTF. The chain links TRBV6-1 to TRBJ1-2; 9 bases align to TRBD1. Trimming cost V 2 bases and J 2 bases; bases outside gene matches: 6. The germline CDR1 and CDR2 sequences are MNHNS and SASEGT. The CDR3 loop spans 16 amino acids.

This chain connects TRBV11-3 to TRBJ2-3, with D maybe TRBD1 (6 bases). CDR1 and CDR2 (germline): SGHNT, YENEEA. The CDR3 sequence is 12 residues long. Between the trimmed V and J ends, which lost 6 bases and 6 bases, there was a span of 10 bases. For the CDR3, the DNA is TGTGCCAGCAGTCAGGGGCGTGATACGCAGTATTTT. Encoded protein: CASSQGRDTQYF.

V usage is TRBV4-2 and J usage is TRBJ2-2, with unresolved D. The CDR3 spans 19 residues. Germline V gene data show CDR1 as LGHNA and CDR2 as YNFKEQ. The V end was cut by 0 bases, the J end by 0 bases, with 17 bases between. The CDR3 protein is CASSQDASSAFANTGELFF. The CDR3 nucleotides are TGTGCCAGCAGCCAAGATGCATCGTCGGCATTCGCGAACACCGGGGAGCTGTTTTTT.

The chain has TRBV5-1 and TRBJ2-1, with D possibly being TRBD1 or TRBD2 (5 bases each). Trimming took 4 bases from V and 11 from J, leaving 16 bases between them. This CDR3 has 13 residues. Per the germline V gene, CDR1 is SGHRS and CDR2 is YFSETQ. CDR3 in DNA: TGCGCCAGCAGCGTCCGGGACCCCGTCCAGCAGTTCTTC. This translates into CASSVRDPVQQFF.

This clone was observed a single time. The rearrangement links TRBV7-9 to TRBJ1-2; no firm D call. V lost 0 bases, J lost 8 bases, and 13 bases lay in between. The length of the CDR3 is 14 residues. CDR1 and CDR2 (germline): SEHNR, FQNEAQ (reference sequence). The CDR3 loop reads CASSLAQEASGYTF. CDR3 sequence (DNA): TGTGCCAGCAGCTTAGCTCAGGAGGCGTCGGGCTACACCTTC.

The V gene is TRBV5-1, the J gene TRBJ2-1; 8 bases match TRBD2. V lost 3 bases to trimming and J lost 0 bases; unmatched junction nucleotides: 8. Germline CDR1 SGHRS, CDR2 YFSETQ. This CDR3 comprises 17 residues. This CDR3 is CASSSEKRGSSYNEQFF. CDR3 coding DNA: TGCGCCAGCAGCTCGGAGAAGCGGGGGAGCTCCTACAATGAGCAGTTCTTC.

V usage is TRBV4-2 and J usage is TRBJ2-3, with D maybe TRBD2 (5 bases). Germline assignment: CDR1 LGHNA and CDR2 YNFKEQ. This CDR3 has 13 amino acids. With 1 base removed from V and 9 bases from J, the gap between germline ends came to 11 bases. CDR3 sequence reads: CASSQARDGTQYF. CDR3 sequence (DNA): TGTGCCAGCAGCCAAGCTCGGGATGGGACGCAGTATTTT.

The gene calls are TRBV28 and TRBJ1-4, with D maybe TRBD1 (6 bases). Per the germline V gene, CDR1 is MDHEN and CDR2 is SYDVKM. This CDR3 comprises 14 residues. Trimming left V 7 bases short and J 8 bases short, with 17 bases between. The chain's CDR3 is CASTKGRGWEKLFF. In nucleotides, the CDR3 is TGTGCCAGCACCAAAGGGAGGGGGTGGGAAAAACTGTTTTTT.

The V gene is TRBV6-5, the J gene TRBJ2-7; a weak D match, TRBD1 (5 bases). Trimming shortened V by 2 bases and J by 0 bases, and 11 bases separated the two germline ends. The CDR3 is 15 amino acids. CDR1 MNHEY and CDR2 SVGAGI come from the germline V gene. In DNA, the CDR3 is TGTGCCAGCAGTTACCAGGGCTCCGTCTCCTACGAGCAGTACTTC. Translating gives CASSYQGSVSYEQYF.

The chain joins TRBV28 to TRBJ2-1; the D call may be TRBD1 or TRBD2 (5 bases each). The CDR3 has 12 amino acids. V lost 3 bases and J lost 6, with 6 bases in between. CDR1 and CDR2 (germline): MDHEN, SYDVKM. CDR3 residues: CASSFGTNEQFF. The CDR3 nucleotides read TGTGCCAGCAGTTTCGGGACCAATGAGCAGTTCTTC.

This chain joins TRBV24-1 and TRBJ1-5; TRBD1 matches at 10 bases. V was clipped by 9 bases and J by 6 bases; unmatched bases: 13. The germline V gene encodes CDR1 KGHDR and CDR2 SFDVKD. This CDR3 has 16 residues. The CDR3 spells CATRDTRQGASQPQHF. The CDR3, as DNA: TGTGCCACCCGCGACACACGACAGGGGGCAAGTCAGCCCCAGCATTTT.

The genes are TRBV4-2 and TRBJ1-6; tentatively, D is TRBD1 (6 bases). CDR1 and CDR2 (germline): LGHNA, YNFKEQ. This CDR3 has 19 residues. Trimming pared 0 bases from V and 5 bases from J, leaving 20 bases between. The CDR3 protein is CASSQDGRGARFHNSPLHF. The DNA for the CDR3 is TGTGCCAGCAGCCAAGATGGTAGGGGGGCCCGATTCCATAATTCACCCCTCCACTTT.

The chain joins TRBV2 to TRBJ2-5; tentative D call: TRBD1 (5 bases). The germline V and J ends were trimmed by 4 bases and 4 bases, with 7 bases remaining between them. CDR3 length equals 12 residues. Germline-derived CDR1 and CDR2 are SNHLY and FYNNEI. CDR3 amino acids: CASSVQGETQYF. In DNA, the CDR3 is TGTGCCAGCAGTGTGCAGGGAGAGACCCAGTACTTC.

This clone was found once. The V call is TRBV11-2, the J call TRBJ2-7; no reliable D call. Deletions cut 2 bases from V and 6 bases from J, with 8 bases between. The CDR3 loop spans 12 amino acids. Germline V gene lookup returns CDR1 SGHAT and CDR2 FQNNGV. The chain's CDR3 is CASSLQWGEQYF. The DNA of the CDR3 is TGTGCCAGCAGCTTACAGTGGGGCGAGCAGTACTTC. Filled out from reference TRBV11-2 and TRBJ2-7, the complete variable domain reads EAGVAQSPRYKIIEKRQSVAFWCNPISGHATLYWYQQILGQGPKLLIQFQNNGVVDDSQLPKDRFSAERLKGVDSTLKIQPAKLEDSAVYLCASSLQWGEQYFGPGTRLTVT.

V usage is TRBV29-1 and J usage is TRBJ2-3; no reliable D call. V was cut by 8 bases and J by 1 base, with 10 bases left in between. CDR1 and CDR2 from the germline V gene are SQVTM and ANQGSEA. The CDR3 runs 12 residues. The CDR3 DNA is TGCAGCCTTAGAGCAGGCACAGATACGCAGTATTTT. Translated: CSLRAGTDTQYF.